Below, 4 T cell receptor beta chains from the same sample are listed, as sequenced in a study of T cells after yellow fever vaccination. TCRdb fed the 5' RACE reads into MiXCR, producing one record per CDR3 protein. The data contain a few hundred thousand distinct CDR3 sequences, 3.6% of them singletons. The starting material was PBMCs, obtained 15 days after the yellow fever booster vaccination. The receptors here all came from a man between 18 and 29 years old who received the YFV17D yellow fever vaccine.

This clonotype was detected ten times or more. The chain uses TRBV18 and TRBJ2-3; TRBD1 matches 7 bases. With V trimmed by 4 bases and J by 2 bases, 9 bases remained unmatched. CDR3 size: 16 residues. Germline V CDR1 and CDR2: KGHSH, LQKENI. The CDR3 loop reads CASSRDRQGYTDTQYF. In nucleotides, the CDR3 is TGTGCCAGCTCACGCGACCGACAGGGTTACACAGATACGCAGTATTTT. The complete variable domain, with remaining parts taken from reference TRBV18 and TRBJ2-3, reads NAGVMQNPRHLVRRRGQEARLRCSPMKGHSHVYWYRQLPEEGLKFMVYLQKENIIDESGMPKERFSAEFPKEGPSILRIQQVVRGDSAAYFCASSRDRQGYTDTQYFGPGTRLTVL.

This clonotype was counted ten times or more. The chain recombines TRBV10-3 with TRBJ2-7, with TRBD1 as a possible D gene (6 bases). This CDR3 has 15 amino acids. Trimming took 3 bases from V and 2 from J, leaving 14 bases between them. Germline CDR1 and CDR2: ENHRY and SYGVKD. The CDR3 here is CAISDSTGNPYEQYF. DNA of the CDR3: TGTGCCATCAGTGACTCGACAGGCAACCCCTACGAGCAGTACTTC.

This clonotype has only a few counts. V gene TRBV7-9 combines with J gene TRBJ1-1, with D unresolved. This CDR3 has 15 residues. V was clipped by 4 bases and J by 2 bases, with 14 bases between them. The germline CDR1 and CDR2 sequences are SEHNR and FQNEAQ (reference sequence). CDR3 sequence (DNA): TGTGCCAGCAGCTCCTCGGCGGGGTTCAACACTGAAGCTTTCTTT. It codes for CASSSSAGFNTEAFF. Full variable domain (outside the CDR3, taken from reference TRBV7-9 and TRBJ1-1): DTGVSQNPRHKITKRGQNVTFRCDPISEHNRLYWYRQTLGQGPEFLTYFQNEAQLEKSRLLSDRFSAERPKGSFSTLEIQRTEQGDSAMYLCASSSSAGFNTEAFFGQGTRLTVV.

This chain links TRBV19 with TRBJ1-5, with 7 bases aligning to TRBD1. With 5 bases clipped from V and 3 bases from J, the junction kept 4 bases outside the gene matches. This CDR3 spans 14 amino acids. The germline V gene has CDR1 LNHDA and CDR2 SQIVND (reference sequence). The CDR3 is CASSRTGNNQPQHF. In DNA form, the CDR3 reads TGTGCCAGTAGTCGGACAGGCAACAATCAGCCCCAGCATTTT.